Presented here are 23 T cell receptor beta chains from one specimen sequenced in a study of blood T cell repertoires in COVID-19. TCRdb's table, derived via immunoSEQ multiplex PCR, lists solely in-frame clones and lacks some. This table has roughly 290,000 clones, about 90% appearing once. Sequenced sample: peripheral blood. Every receptor here comes from a woman in her 50s who had recovered from COVID-19.

V usage is TRBV7-2 and J usage is TRBJ1-5; 8 bases are a match to TRBD1. This CDR3 has 15 amino acids. The V gene's germline CDR1 is SGHTA and CDR2 FQGNSA. Trimming removed 9 bases from V and 2 bases from J; junction bases left unmatched: 9. The CDR3 sequence: CASTVTGDGNQPQHF. The CDR3 DNA sequence: TGTGCCAGTACCGTGACAGGGGACGGCAATCAGCCCCAGCATTTT.

This chain uses TRBV4-3 with TRBJ1-2, with D unclear. The V and J ends lost 0 bases and 8 bases respectively, with 13 bases between them. CDR1 is LGHNA and CDR2 is YSLEER in the germline V gene. This CDR3 is built from 14 residues. CDR3 sequence reads: CASSQDEAQYGYTF. CDR3 bases: TGCGCCAGCAGCCAAGATGAGGCCCAGTACGGCTACACCTTC.

The chain joins TRBV29-1 to TRBJ1-4; 7 positions agree with TRBD1. The CDR3 is 13 amino acids. CDR1 is SQVTM and CDR2 is ANQGSEA in the germline V gene. After removal of 7 bases from V and 8 bases from J, the junction contained 10 bases not matched to a gene. As DNA, the CDR3 is TGCAGCGGAAAGGGGGCGGGGAACGAAAAACTGTTTTTT. This gives the protein CSGKGAGNEKLFF.

The V gene is TRBV9, the J gene TRBJ2-2, with TRBD2 matching over 7 bases. The germline CDR1 and CDR2 sequences are SGDLS and YYNGEE. The CDR3 loop spans 17 amino acids. The ends lost 4 bases at V and 6 bases at J; junction bases unmatched: 15. CDR3 nucleotide sequence: TGTGCCAGCAGCCCCCTGGGGGGGGAAGGACGGTCCGGGGAGCTGTTTTTT. It codes for CASSPLGGEGRSGELFF.

To note about this clone: The same CDR3 arises from other DNA sequences in this sample as well. The V call is TRBV18, the J call TRBJ2-1, with 7 bases lining up with TRBD1. Germline V gene sequence: CDR1 KGHSH, CDR2 LQKENI. This CDR3 spans 15 amino acids. Trimming cost V 4 bases and J 1 base; bases outside gene matches: 4. The CDR3 nucleotides read TGTGCCAGCTCACGCGACAGGGTATCCTACAATGAGCAGTTCTTC. This gives the protein CASSRDRVSYNEQFF. Together with reference TRBV18 and TRBJ2-1, the CDR3 gives the full variable domain: NAGVMQNPRHLVRRRGQEARLRCSPMKGHSHVYWYRQLPEEGLKFMVYLQKENIIDESGMPKERFSAEFPKEGPSILRIQQVVRGDSAAYFCASSRDRVSYNEQFFGPGTRLTVL.

The J gene is TRBJ2-1, the V gene TRBV19, with 8 bases lining up with TRBD1. The germline CDR1 and CDR2 sequences are LNHDA and SQIVND (reference sequence). There are 16 residues in the CDR3. After removal of 5 bases from V and 10 bases from J, the junction contained 16 bases not matched to a gene. DNA for the CDR3: TGTGCCAGTAGTTTGCGGGGACAGGACTACCCGAGGGAGCAGTTCTTC. This translates into CASSLRGQDYPREQFF. The variable domain in full, with the rest retrieved from reference TRBV19 and TRBJ2-1, is DGGITQSPKYLFRKEGQNVTLSCEQNLNHDAMYWYRQDPGQGLRLIYYSQIVNDFQKGDIAEGYSVSREKKESFPLTVTSAQKNPTAFYLCASSLRGQDYPREQFFGPGTRLTVL.

V and J are TRBV7-9 and TRBJ1-2; D not certain. This CDR3 region has 16 residues. Germline V gives CDR1 SEHNR, CDR2 FQNEAQ (reference sequence). V lost 3 bases to trimming and J lost 8 bases, with 22 bases between them. The CDR3 region is CASSFLVGGSMNGYTF. DNA of the CDR3: TGTGCCAGCAGCTTTCTTGTGGGAGGAAGTATGAACGGCTACACCTTC.

V is TRBV7-2 and J is TRBJ1-1, with D perhaps matching TRBD1 (5 bases). The length of the CDR3 is 16 residues. V shed 5 bases and J shed 5 bases, with 21 bases lying between them. CDR1 is SGHTA, CDR2 FQGNSA, per germline. This CDR3 is CASSGRSGTLGTEAFF. DNA of the CDR3: TGTGCCAGCAGCGGGAGGTCGGGGACGCTGGGGACTGAAGCTTTCTTT. Full variable domain (remainder filled in from reference TRBV7-2 and TRBJ1-1): GAGVSQSPSNKVTEKGKDVELRCDPISGHTALYWYRQSLGQGLEFLIYFQGNSAPDKSGLPSDRFSAERTGGSVSTLTIQRTQQEDSAVYLCASSGRSGTLGTEAFFGQGTRLTVV.

In its sample, this clone was seen a few times. The V and J genes are TRBV5-1 and TRBJ2-2; 9 bases fit TRBD2. Germline V CDR1 and CDR2: SGHRS, YFSETQ. The CDR3 runs to 15 residues. J was trimmed by 1 base and V by 5 bases; bases with no gene match: 3. Here the CDR3 reads CASRMTSGNTGELFF. The CDR3 region has the DNA TGCGCCAGCAGAATGACTAGCGGGAACACCGGGGAGCTGTTTTTT.

Regarding this clone: Other DNA variants within this sample encode the same CDR3. The rearrangement links TRBV6-5 to TRBJ2-7, with 9 nucleotides matching TRBD1. V dropped 6 bases and J dropped 0; count of bases not matched to a gene: 3. In germline, CDR1 is MNHEY, CDR2 SVGAGI. The CDR3 is 14 amino acids. DNA for the CDR3: TGTGCCAGCAGACGGGACAGGGTCTCCTACGAGCAGTACTTC. Protein product: CASRRDRVSYEQYF.

The rearrangement joins TRBV3-1 (or the pseudogene TRBV3-2) to TRBJ2-3; 8 bases align to TRBD2. Germline values: CDR1 LGHDT, CDR2 YNNKEL (reference sequence). Trimming removed 0 bases from V and 2 bases from J; junction bases left unmatched: 10. The CDR3 is made up of 18 amino acids. The DNA of the CDR3 is TGTGCCAGCAGCCAAGATTGGGCGGGGGGAGGACTCACAGATACGCAGTATTTT. Protein: CASSQDWAGGGLTDTQYF.

V gene TRBV7-8 combines with J gene TRBJ2-5, with D perhaps TRBD2 (6 bases). The germline V gene encodes CDR1 SGHVS and CDR2 FQNEAQ. CDR3 length: 15 amino acids. V shed 3 bases and J shed 3 bases, with 14 bases lying between them. The CDR3 sequence: CASSFGSSAKETQYF. CDR3 nucleotides: TGTGCCAGCAGCTTCGGGTCTAGCGCCAAAGAGACCCAGTACTTC.

This chain links TRBV30 with TRBJ2-1, with 7 bases fitting TRBD1. The CDR3 runs to 12 residues. Per germline, CDR1 GTSNPN and CDR2 SVGIG (reference sequence). V trimming: 7 bases; J trimming: 6 bases; junction bases outside the gene matches: 6. The DNA for the CDR3 is TGTGCCTTACACCGGGACAGCAATGAGCAGTTCTTC. Translating gives CALHRDSNEQFF.

This clone was recorded a few times. The V call is TRBV3-1 (or the pseudogene TRBV3-2), the J call TRBJ2-7, with no clear D. CDR3 length equals 11 residues. CDR1 is LGHDT and CDR2 is YNNKEL in the germline V gene (reference sequence). The V gene lost 0 bases and the J gene lost 7 bases, with 4 bases spanning the gap. CDR3 loop: CASSQDYEQYF. The CDR3 region has the DNA TGTGCCAGCAGCCAAGATTATGAGCAGTACTTC.

This rearrangement joins TRBV4-1 to TRBJ2-7; tentative D call: TRBD2 (7 bases). Germline lookup yields CDR1 MGHRA and CDR2 YSYEKL. The V gene lost 1 base and the J gene lost 0 bases, with 13 bases spanning the gap. This CDR3 is 16 amino acids long. In DNA form, the CDR3 reads TGCGCCAGCAGCCAAGTCGGCGGGGGCCCCTCCTACGAGCAGTACTTC. Translated: CASSQVGGGPSYEQYF.

The chain joins TRBV24-1 to TRBJ2-1; TRBD2 matches 9 bases. The CDR3 extends over 15 amino acids. CDR1 and CDR2 (germline): KGHDR, SFDVKD. V trimming: 3 bases; J trimming: 7 bases; junction bases outside the gene matches: 6. The DNA for the CDR3 is TGTGCCACCAGTGATGGGGGACTAGCATCAAATGAGCAGTTCTTC. It codes for CATSDGGLASNEQFF.

V is TRBV9 and J is TRBJ1-4; 9 nucleotides match TRBD1. Germline V CDR1 and CDR2: SGDLS, YYNGEE. This CDR3 is built from 14 residues. V lost 4 bases to trimming and J lost 8 bases; unmatched junction nucleotides: 6. The chain's CDR3 is CASSPRTGDEKLFF. The CDR3 DNA reads as TGTGCCAGCAGCCCACGGACAGGGGACGAAAAACTGTTTTTT.

The chain combines TRBV28 with TRBJ1-5; D is undetermined. Per germline, CDR1 MDHEN and CDR2 SYDVKM. This CDR3 is 13 amino acids long. Trimming pared 7 bases from V and 0 bases from J, leaving 7 bases between. The DNA for the CDR3 is TGTGCCAGCAAACAGCCTAGCAATCAGCCCCAGCATTTT. Its protein product is CASKQPSNQPQHF. Supplemented by reference TRBV28 and TRBJ1-5, the full variable domain reads DVKVTQSSRYLVKRTGEKVFLECVQDMDHENMFWYRQDPGLGLRLIYFSYDVKMKEKGDIPEGYSVSREKKERFSLILESASTNQTSMYLCASKQPSNQPQHFGDGTRLSIL.

This clone was seen many times. The chain couples TRBV6-7 to TRBJ2-1, with a tentative D call TRBD2 (6 bases). TRBV6-7 belongs to the ORF category, with a function that is uncertain. The CDR3 runs to 12 residues. The ends were cut back, 9 bases at V and 9 bases at J, with 15 bases in the middle. The CDR3 reads CASPSGDGEQFF. The CDR3 DNA follows: TGTGCCAGTCCCTCGGGGGACGGTGAGCAGTTCTTC.

The V gene is TRBV30, the J gene TRBJ1-4, with 10 bases matching TRBD1. This CDR3 comprises 13 residues. The trim removed 3 bases at V and 6 bases at J, leaving 1 base unmatched. CDR1 and CDR2 (germline): GTSNPN, SVGIG (reference sequence). DNA for the CDR3: TGTGCCTGGAGGGGGACAGGGGATGAAAAACTGTTTTTT. Amino acids: CAWRGTGDEKLFF. The entire variable domain, with the rest obtained from reference TRBV30 and TRBJ1-4, is as follows: SQTIHQWPATLVQPVGSPLSLECTVEGTSNPNLYWYRQAAGRGLQLLFYSVGIGQISSEVPQNLSASRPQDRQFILSSKKLLLSDSGFYLCAWRGTGDEKLFFGSGTQLSVL.

The rearrangement joins TRBV6-5 to TRBJ1-1; 9 bases line up with TRBD1. CDR1 MNHEY and CDR2 SVGAGI come from the germline V gene. V lost 6 bases to trimming and J lost 4 bases; unmatched junction nucleotides: 9. The CDR3 extends over 15 amino acids. CDR3 coding DNA: TGTGCCAGCAGACGTACAGGGGGCGTGAGCACTGAAGCTTTCTTT. Translation gives CASRRTGGVSTEAFF.

This chain links TRBV7-2 with TRBJ2-7, with 12 bases aligning to TRBD2. This CDR3 has 15 amino acids. V was pared by 5 bases and J by 3 bases, with 5 bases of the junction left unmatched. Germline CDR1 and CDR2: SGHTA and FQGNSA. The CDR3 loop is CASSLRTSGIYEQYF. In DNA, the CDR3 is TGTGCCAGCAGCCTGCGGACTAGCGGGATCTACGAGCAGTACTTC. Complete variable domain (other parts from reference TRBV7-2 and TRBJ2-7): GAGVSQSPSNKVTEKGKDVELRCDPISGHTALYWYRQSLGQGLEFLIYFQGNSAPDKSGLPSDRFSAERTGGSVSTLTIQRTQQEDSAVYLCASSLRTSGIYEQYFGPGTRLTVT.

CDR3 nucleotides: TGTGCCAGCACCCCCGGGACAGGGGGCACTGAAGCTTTCTTT. As protein: CASTPGTGGTEAFF. This chain connects TRBV7-9 to TRBJ1-1; 11 bases map to TRBD1. Germline V gene sequence: CDR1 SEHNR, CDR2 FQNEAQ (reference sequence). The CDR3 runs 14 residues. Losses at the gene ends were 7 bases for V and 4 bases for J; bases not matched to a gene: 5.